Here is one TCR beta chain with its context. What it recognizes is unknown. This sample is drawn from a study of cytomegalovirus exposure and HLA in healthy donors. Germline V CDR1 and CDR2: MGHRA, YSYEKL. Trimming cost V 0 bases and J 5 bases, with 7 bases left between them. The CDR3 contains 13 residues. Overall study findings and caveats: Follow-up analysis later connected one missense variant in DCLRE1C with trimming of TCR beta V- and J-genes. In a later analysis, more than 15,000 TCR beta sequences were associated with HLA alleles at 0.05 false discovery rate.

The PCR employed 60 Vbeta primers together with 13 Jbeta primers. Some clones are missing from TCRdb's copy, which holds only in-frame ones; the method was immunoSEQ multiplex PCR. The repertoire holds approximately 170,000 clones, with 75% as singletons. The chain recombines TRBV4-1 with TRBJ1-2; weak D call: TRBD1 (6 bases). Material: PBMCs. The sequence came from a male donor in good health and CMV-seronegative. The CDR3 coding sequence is TGCGCCAGCAGCCAAGAGGGGACATATGGCTACACCTTC. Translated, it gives CASSQEGTYGYTF.